This T cell receptor (beta chain) was sequenced during a study of chemoradiotherapy in HPV16-positive cancers. Across the whole study: Functional T-cell assays on a couple of HPV16-positive patients' cells defined candidate HPV-specific clones and common TCR motifs.

As for this clone: Antigen: not known.

Libraries were prepared by immunoSEQ multiplex PCR; TCRdb keeps only in-frame clonotypes and omits some of them. Seen here are some 30,000 clones, roughly 77% observed once, and the top ten hold 3.5% to 4%. V gave up 3 bases and J gave up 8 bases, with 6 bases separating them. The CDR3 extends over 11 amino acids. The germline V gene has CDR1 LGHNA and CDR2 YSLEER. Regarding the study as a whole: Non-HPV-specific T cells did not expand in tumors during treatment, whereas candidate HPV-specific clones and E7-related motifs did. In HPV16-positive patients, HPV-responsive T-cell expansion tracked better recurrence-free survival.

The TCR sequence derives from a human donor with HPV-associated anogenital cancer. The chain recombines TRBV4-3 with TRBJ2-3; D may match TRBD1 or TRBD2 (5 bases each). The specimen comprised blood, sampled from a patient who underwent chemoradiotherapy. CDR3 residues: CASSQGPTQYF. The DNA for the CDR3 is TGCGCCAGCAGCCAGGGACCTACGCAGTATTTT.